The 30 T cell receptor beta chains given below trace back to one sample, sequenced in a study of shared T cell receptors in the human thymus. Some clones are missing from TCRdb's copy, which holds only in-frame ones; the method was immunoSEQ multiplex PCR. The table has hundreds of thousands of clones, 87% seen once. The same data also contributed to another study, on human thymus T cells.

Sequenced sample: thymocytes. The origin of the receptors is a boy under three years old with a congenital heart defect.

CDR3 sequence (DNA): TGCGCCAGCAGCCAGGGGGCCGGGCTCTACGAGCAGTACTTC. Translation: CASSQGAGLYEQYF. V usage is TRBV4-1 and J usage is TRBJ2-7; D possibly corresponds to TRBD1 (6 bases). V lost 3 bases and J lost 3, with 12 bases in between. CDR3 length: 14 amino acids. Germline lookup yields CDR1 MGHRA and CDR2 YSYEKL.

CDR3 bases: TGTGCCAGCAGCACCGGGACAGGTAGCCATACGCAGTATTTT. Protein product: CASSTGTGSHTQYF. V gene TRBV9 combines with J gene TRBJ2-3; 8 nucleotides agree with TRBD1. The V and J ends lost 4 bases and 7 bases, in that order; junction bases with no gene match: 8. CDR1 is SGDLS, CDR2 YYNGEE, per germline. The CDR3 runs to 14 residues.

CDR3 loop: CASSPWGQNQPQHF. The CDR3 DNA sequence: TGCGCCAGCAGCCCTTGGGGACAGAATCAGCCCCAGCATTTT. The rearrangement joins TRBV5-1 to TRBJ1-5; the match to TRBD1 covers 7 bases. V gave up 4 bases and J gave up 4 bases; unmatched junction bases: 5. The germline V gene encodes CDR1 SGHRS and CDR2 YFSETQ. The CDR3 has 14 amino acids.

In its sample, this clone was seen once. This chain links TRBV9 with TRBJ2-7; 7 nucleotides align to TRBD2. CDR1 SGDLS and CDR2 YYNGEE come from the germline V gene. There are 14 residues in the CDR3. J gave up 0 bases and V 4 bases, and 4 bases lay outside the gene matches. CDR3 amino acids: CASSPRGDSYEQYF. The DNA of the CDR3 is TGTGCCAGCAGCCCCCGGGGGGACTCCTACGAGCAGTACTTC.

The rearrangement links TRBV5-5 to TRBJ2-7; perhaps TRBD1 as D (5 bases). Deletions cut 2 bases from V and 5 bases from J, with 14 bases between. The CDR3 contains 14 residues. In germline, CDR1 is SGHKS, CDR2 YYEKEE (reference sequence). Here the CDR3 reads CASSLSRVKDEQYF. The CDR3 DNA follows: TGTGCCAGCAGCTTAAGCAGGGTCAAGGACGAGCAGTACTTC. Using reference TRBV5-5 and TRBJ2-7 for the parts outside the CDR3, the full variable domain is DAGVTQSPTHLIKTRGQQVTLRCSPISGHKSVSWYQQVLGQGPQFIFQYYEKEERGRGNFPDRFSARQFPNYSSELNVNALLLGDSALYLCASSLSRVKDEQYFGPGTRLTVT.

This chain connects TRBV9 to TRBJ2-3, with D perhaps matching TRBD2 (5 bases). The ends were cut back, 0 bases at V and 11 bases at J, with 16 bases in the middle. CDR3 length equals 14 residues. Germline assignment: CDR1 SGDLS and CDR2 YYNGEE. The CDR3 nucleotides are TGTGCCAGCAGCGTAGCCGACTCCCACGGGGAGCAGTATTTT. Translation: CASSVADSHGEQYF.

This chain uses TRBV30 with TRBJ1-5; 8 bases agree with TRBD1. The germline gives CDR1 GTSNPN, CDR2 SVGIG (reference sequence). The CDR3 sequence is 14 residues long. With V trimmed by 1 base and J by 4 bases, 3 bases remained unmatched. CDR3 loop: CAWSGQGLNQPQHF. CDR3 nucleotides: TGTGCCTGGAGTGGACAGGGGTTAAATCAGCCCCAGCATTTT.

This clone was found once. CDR3 protein: CASRDSPGGEAKNIQYF. CDR3 nucleotides: TGCGCCAGCAGAGATAGTCCGGGAGGAGAGGCCAAAAACATTCAGTACTTC. The chain recombines TRBV5-1 with TRBJ2-4; 7 bases match TRBD2. Germline V gives CDR1 SGHRS, CDR2 YFSETQ. The CDR3 spans 17 residues. The junction had 12 bases not matched to a gene; V was cut back by 5 bases and J by 1 base.

This clone was counted a few times. The chain recombines TRBV7-2 with TRBJ2-1; TRBD2 matches at 9 bases. Trimming took 6 bases from V and 7 from J; bases not matched to a gene: 13. CDR1 SGHTA and CDR2 FQGNSA come from the germline V gene. This CDR3 contains 16 residues. CDR3 bases: TGTGCCAGCAGGGGCTGCGCGGGAGGGCCTCGGAATGAGCAGTTCTTC. Amino acids: CASRGCAGGPRNEQFF.

V and J are TRBV29-1 and TRBJ2-1; D is uncertain. Germline-derived CDR1 and CDR2 are SQVTM and ANQGSEA. V lost 7 bases to trimming and J lost 2 bases, with 6 bases between them. The CDR3 runs to 11 residues. CDR3 nucleotides: TGCAGCGCCCGGGCCTACAATGAGCAGTTCTTC. Protein product: CSARAYNEQFF.

The V and J genes are TRBV7-8 and TRBJ2-7; D perhaps matches TRBD2 (6 bases). The CDR3 contains 17 residues. V lost 5 bases to trimming and J lost 6 bases, with 26 bases between them. Germline assignment: CDR1 SGHVS and CDR2 FQNEAQ. CDR3 amino acids: CASSHIFSGYPASEQYF. The CDR3 nucleotides read TGTGCCAGCAGCCATATCTTCAGCGGGTACCCCGCCTCCGAGCAGTACTTC.

The V call is TRBV7-2, the J call TRBJ2-7; the D gene is possibly TRBD1 (5 bases). Looked up from germline, CDR1 is SGHTA and CDR2 is FQGNSA. This CDR3 contains 13 residues. V was shortened by 6 bases and J by 3 bases, with 12 bases between the two germline ends. In DNA form, the CDR3 reads TGTGCCAGCAGAAACAGGAGTAGCTACGAGCAGTACTTC. Protein product: CASRNRSSYEQYF.

The V and J genes are TRBV4-3 and TRBJ1-2; 7 bases fit TRBD1. The V segment lost 3 bases and the J segment 4 bases; nucleotides outside the gene matches: 14. The CDR3 is 17 residues long. Germline V lookup: CDR1 LGHNA, CDR2 YSLEER. CDR3 in amino acids: CASSHRRGLPIFYGYTF. The CDR3 DNA reads as TGCGCCAGCAGCCATCGGAGGGGGCTCCCAATATTCTATGGCTACACCTTC.

The chain links TRBV15 to TRBJ2-1, with 10 bases lining up with TRBD2. CDR3 length: 16 residues. Germline CDR1 LNHNV, CDR2 YYDKDF (reference sequence). With 4 bases clipped from V and 3 bases from J, the junction kept 6 bases outside the gene matches. In DNA, the CDR3 is TGTGCCACCAGCAAAACCAGCGGGGGGGTCTACAATGAGCAGTTCTTC. It is translated as CATSKTSGGVYNEQFF.

The chain joins TRBV10-3 to TRBJ1-2, with 7 bases fitting TRBD1. The CDR3 is made up of 13 amino acids. V trimming: 5 bases; J trimming: 5 bases; junction bases outside the gene matches: 5. Germline V gives CDR1 ENHRY, CDR2 SYGVKD. This CDR3 reads CAISPGQTYGYTF. In nucleotides, the CDR3 is TGTGCCATCAGTCCGGGACAGACTTATGGCTACACCTTC.

A single count supports this clone. The chain is built from TRBV18 and TRBJ1-2; no clear D. V was pared by 4 bases and J by 5 bases, with 23 bases between. Germline assignment: CDR1 KGHSH and CDR2 LQKENI. The CDR3 runs 17 residues. The CDR3 DNA follows: TGTGCCAGCTCACACCCCCAGTTGCCGGGGAGGCCATATGGCTACACCTTC. Translating it yields CASSHPQLPGRPYGYTF.

This chain joins TRBV29-1 and TRBJ1-1; 8 bases line up with TRBD1. The CDR3 length is 14 residues. Looked up from germline, CDR1 is SQVTM and CDR2 is ANQGSEA. Losses at the gene ends were 6 bases for V and 3 bases for J; bases not matched to a gene: 9. The CDR3 protein is CSVGDRNWDTEAFF. CDR3 DNA sequence: TGCAGCGTGGGGGACAGGAACTGGGACACTGAAGCTTTCTTT.

The rearrangement links TRBV4-3 to TRBJ2-2, with 8 bases matching TRBD2. V lost 0 bases, J lost 5 bases, and 8 bases stayed unmatched. Germline CDR1 is LGHNA and CDR2 is YSLEER. This CDR3 is 17 amino acids long. CDR3 loop: CASSQDDSGSRTGELFF. The CDR3 DNA reads TGCGCCAGCAGCCAAGATGACAGCGGGAGTCGTACCGGGGAGCTGTTTTTT.

The chain employs TRBV15 and TRBJ2-2; D is perhaps TRBD1 (6 bases). Germline V gene sequence: CDR1 LNHNV, CDR2 YYDKDF (reference sequence). CDR3 length: 16 residues. V lost 5 bases to trimming and J lost 2 bases, with 15 bases between them. The CDR3 reads CATSPPRTVNTGELFF. Written as DNA, the CDR3 is TGTGCCACCAGCCCGCCACGGACAGTAAACACCGGGGAGCTGTTTTTT.

The chain has TRBV19 and TRBJ2-2; TRBD2 matches 10 bases. J lost 8 bases, V lost 5 bases, and 8 bases had no gene match. CDR3 length equals 15 residues. From germline, CDR1 is LNHDA and CDR2 SQIVND (reference sequence). This CDR3 reads CASSGTSVNRGELFF. The CDR3 nucleotides are TGTGCCAGTAGTGGGACTAGCGTAAACAGGGGGGAGCTGTTTTTT.

This chain links TRBV10-1 with TRBJ2-1; 7 bases align to TRBD2. The CDR3 is 14 residues long. The ends lost 4 bases at V and 6 bases at J; junction bases unmatched: 6. The germline CDR1 and CDR2 sequences are WNHNN and SYGVQD (reference sequence). CDR3: CASSVGAGANEQFF. The CDR3 coding sequence is TGCGCCAGCAGTGTCGGGGCGGGAGCCAATGAGCAGTTCTTC.

The chain has TRBV28 and TRBJ1-5; possible D gene TRBD1, 5 bases. Germline CDR1 reads MDHEN; CDR2 reads SYDVKM. V lost 3 bases and J 3 bases, leaving 9 bases between the germline ends. CDR3 length: 14 residues. The CDR3 loop is CASSFGRDNQPQHF. The CDR3 coding sequence is TGTGCCAGCAGTTTTGGCAGGGACAATCAGCCCCAGCATTTT.

V gene TRBV28 combines with J gene TRBJ2-7, with 9 bases matching TRBD1. J was trimmed by 3 bases and V by 8 bases; bases with no gene match: 11. Germline values: CDR1 MDHEN, CDR2 SYDVKM. The CDR3 contains 15 residues. CDR3 amino acids: CASASGRDRVYEQYF. CDR3 sequence (DNA): TGTGCCAGCGCCTCCGGTCGGGACAGGGTCTACGAGCAGTACTTC.

This chain links TRBV10-2 with TRBJ2-5; D call uncertain. This CDR3 has 15 residues. V gave up 3 bases and J gave up 3 bases, with 14 bases separating them. Germline CDR1 reads WSHSY; CDR2 reads SAAADI. This chain's CDR3 is CASSERDIAEETQYF. The CDR3 DNA follows: TGCGCCAGCAGTGAACGCGACATTGCCGAAGAGACCCAGTACTTC.

The chain carries TRBV4-3 and TRBJ2-1; a possible D gene is TRBD2 (5 bases). The germline V and J ends were trimmed by 0 bases and 0 bases, with 12 bases remaining between them. The germline CDR1 and CDR2 sequences are LGHNA and YSLEER. The CDR3 is 17 residues long. The chain's CDR3 is CASSQDLLGGSYNEQFF. The DNA for the CDR3 is TGCGCCAGCAGCCAAGATCTCCTCGGAGGCTCCTACAATGAGCAGTTCTTC.

This clone turned up a few times. The V call is TRBV4-1, the J call TRBJ1-6, with D tentatively TRBD1 (6 bases). Trimming cost V 4 bases and J 9 bases, with 16 bases left between them. The CDR3 sequence is 15 residues long. Germline assignment: CDR1 MGHRA and CDR2 YSYEKL. CDR3 residues: CASSLERGRSSPLHF. The CDR3 DNA reads TGCGCCAGCAGCCTCGAGCGGGGGCGCAGTTCACCCCTCCACTTT.

This chain uses TRBV6-5 with TRBJ2-7; 8 bases match TRBD1. The CDR3 has 14 amino acids. V was clipped by 4 bases and J by 1 base; unmatched bases: 3. Germline lookup yields CDR1 MNHEY and CDR2 SVGAGI. The CDR3 reads CASSWQGASYEQYF. The CDR3 DNA reads TGTGCCAGCAGTTGGCAGGGGGCGTCCTACGAGCAGTACTTC.

The chain carries TRBV29-1 and TRBJ2-1; D not certain. The germline gives CDR1 SQVTM, CDR2 ANQGSEA. Trimming pared 3 bases from V and 0 bases from J, leaving 15 bases between. CDR3 length: 16 amino acids. The chain's CDR3 is CSVEVSDPCSYNEQFF. The CDR3, as DNA: TGCAGCGTTGAGGTAAGCGACCCGTGCTCCTACAATGAGCAGTTCTTC.

The CDR3 is CASSLRLKETQYF. The CDR3 DNA reads TGCGCCAGCAGCTTGCGACTTAAAGAGACCCAGTACTTC. The chain links TRBV5-1 to TRBJ2-5; D remains ambiguous. The V end lost 1 base, the J end lost 3 bases, and 7 bases lay between the germline ends. CDR1 is SGHRS and CDR2 is YFSETQ in the germline V gene. The CDR3 runs 13 residues.

The chain couples TRBV30 to TRBJ2-5, with 14 bases identical to TRBD2. The CDR3 has 18 residues. V lost 4 bases to trimming and J lost 4 bases; unmatched junction nucleotides: 14. CDR1 and CDR2 from the germline V gene are GTSNPN and SVGIG (reference sequence). CDR3 loop: CAWTPRLAGGPEPETQYF. Written as DNA, the CDR3 is TGTGCCTGGACCCCAAGACTAGCGGGGGGGCCCGAACCAGAGACCCAGTACTTC. Complete variable domain (other parts from reference TRBV30 and TRBJ2-5): SQTIHQWPATLVQPVGSPLSLECTVEGTSNPNLYWYRQAAGRGLQLLFYSVGIGQISSEVPQNLSASRPQDRQFILSSKKLLLSDSGFYLCAWTPRLAGGPEPETQYFGPGTRLLVL.